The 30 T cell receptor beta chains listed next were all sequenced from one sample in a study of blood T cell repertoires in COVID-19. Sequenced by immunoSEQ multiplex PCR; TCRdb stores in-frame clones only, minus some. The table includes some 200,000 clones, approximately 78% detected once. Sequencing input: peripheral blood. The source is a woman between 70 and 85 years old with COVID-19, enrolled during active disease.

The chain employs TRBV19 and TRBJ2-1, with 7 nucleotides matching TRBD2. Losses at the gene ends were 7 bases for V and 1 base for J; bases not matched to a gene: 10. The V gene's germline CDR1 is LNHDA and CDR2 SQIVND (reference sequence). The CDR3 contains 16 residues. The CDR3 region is CASKLAAPGSYNEQFF. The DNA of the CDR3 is TGTGCCAGTAAGCTAGCGGCCCCTGGGTCCTACAATGAGCAGTTCTTC.

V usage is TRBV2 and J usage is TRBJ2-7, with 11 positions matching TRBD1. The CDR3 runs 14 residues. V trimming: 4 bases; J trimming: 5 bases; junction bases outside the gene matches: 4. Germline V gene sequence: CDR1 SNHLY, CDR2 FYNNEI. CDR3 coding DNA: TGTGCCAGCAGTGCGGGACAGGGGGGTGACGAGCAGTACTTC. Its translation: CASSAGQGGDEQYF.

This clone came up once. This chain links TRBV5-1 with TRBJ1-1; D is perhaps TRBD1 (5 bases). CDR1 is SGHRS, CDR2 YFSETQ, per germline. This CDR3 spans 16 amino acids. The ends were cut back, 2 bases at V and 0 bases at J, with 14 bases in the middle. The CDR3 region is CASSFSGDSMNTEAFF. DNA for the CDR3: TGCGCCAGCAGCTTCTCCGGGGACTCGATGAACACTGAAGCTTTCTTT.

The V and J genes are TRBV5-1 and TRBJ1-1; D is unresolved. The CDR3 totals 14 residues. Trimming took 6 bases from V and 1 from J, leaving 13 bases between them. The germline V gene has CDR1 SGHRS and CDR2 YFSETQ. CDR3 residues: CASTQSPGNTEAFF. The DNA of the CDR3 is TGCGCCAGCACCCAATCCCCCGGGAACACTGAAGCTTTCTTT.

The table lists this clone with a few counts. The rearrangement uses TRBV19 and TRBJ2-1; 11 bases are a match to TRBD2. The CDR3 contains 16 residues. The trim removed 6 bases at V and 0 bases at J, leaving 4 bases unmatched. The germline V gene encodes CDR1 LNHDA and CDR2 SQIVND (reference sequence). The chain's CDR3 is CASRDSGRGSYNEQFF. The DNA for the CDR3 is TGTGCCAGTAGAGATAGCGGGAGGGGCTCCTACAATGAGCAGTTCTTC.

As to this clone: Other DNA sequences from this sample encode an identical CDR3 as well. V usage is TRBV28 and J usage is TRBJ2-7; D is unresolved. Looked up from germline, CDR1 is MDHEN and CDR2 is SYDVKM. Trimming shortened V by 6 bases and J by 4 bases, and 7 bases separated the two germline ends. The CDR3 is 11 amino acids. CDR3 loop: CASSSPYEQYF. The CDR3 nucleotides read TGTGCCAGCAGCTCCCCGTACGAGCAGTACTTC. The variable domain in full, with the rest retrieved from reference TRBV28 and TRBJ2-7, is DVKVTQSSRYLVKRTGEKVFLECVQDMDHENMFWYRQDPGLGLRLIYFSYDVKMKEKGDIPEGYSVSREKKERFSLILESASTNQTSMYLCASSSPYEQYFGPGTRLTVT.

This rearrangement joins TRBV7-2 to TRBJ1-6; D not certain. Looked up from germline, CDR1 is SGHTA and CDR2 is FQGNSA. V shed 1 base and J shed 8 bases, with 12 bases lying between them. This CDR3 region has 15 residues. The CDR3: CASSLEAGRDSPLHF. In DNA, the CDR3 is TGTGCCAGCAGCTTAGAGGCGGGTCGAGATTCACCCCTCCACTTT.

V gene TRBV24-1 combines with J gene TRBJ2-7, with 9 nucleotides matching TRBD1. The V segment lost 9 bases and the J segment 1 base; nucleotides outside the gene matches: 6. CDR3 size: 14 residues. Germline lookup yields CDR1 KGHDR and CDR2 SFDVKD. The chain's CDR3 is CATGDGQGSYEQYF. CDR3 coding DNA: TGTGCCACCGGAGACGGACAGGGGTCCTACGAGCAGTACTTC.

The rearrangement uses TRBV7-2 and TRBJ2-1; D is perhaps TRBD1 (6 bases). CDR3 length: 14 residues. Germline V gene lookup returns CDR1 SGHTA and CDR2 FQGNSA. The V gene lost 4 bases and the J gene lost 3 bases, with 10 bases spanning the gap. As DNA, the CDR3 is TGTGCCAGCAGCTATCAAGGGGGCTACAATGAGCAGTTCTTC. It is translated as CASSYQGGYNEQFF.

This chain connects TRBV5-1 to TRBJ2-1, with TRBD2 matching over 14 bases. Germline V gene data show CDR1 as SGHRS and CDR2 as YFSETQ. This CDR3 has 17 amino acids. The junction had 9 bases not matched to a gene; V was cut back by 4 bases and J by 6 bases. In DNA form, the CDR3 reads TGCGCCAGCAGCCAAACAACCGGGACTAGCGGGGGCAATGAGCAGTTCTTC. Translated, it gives CASSQTTGTSGGNEQFF.

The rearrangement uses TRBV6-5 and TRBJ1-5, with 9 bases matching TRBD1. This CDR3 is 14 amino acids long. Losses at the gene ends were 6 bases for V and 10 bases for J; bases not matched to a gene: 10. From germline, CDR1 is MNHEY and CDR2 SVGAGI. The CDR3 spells CASRDRDRDPPQHF. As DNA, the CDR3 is TGTGCCAGCAGGGATCGGGACAGGGACCCCCCCCAGCATTTT.

The CDR3 loop is CASSLAGQGSYNEQFF. The CDR3 DNA is TGCGCCAGCAGCTTGGCGGGACAGGGATCCTACAATGAGCAGTTCTTC. V is TRBV5-1 and J is TRBJ2-1; 9 nucleotides agree with TRBD1. Losses at the gene ends were 0 bases for V and 1 base for J; bases not matched to a gene: 2. The CDR3 contains 16 residues. Germline CDR1 SGHRS, CDR2 YFSETQ.

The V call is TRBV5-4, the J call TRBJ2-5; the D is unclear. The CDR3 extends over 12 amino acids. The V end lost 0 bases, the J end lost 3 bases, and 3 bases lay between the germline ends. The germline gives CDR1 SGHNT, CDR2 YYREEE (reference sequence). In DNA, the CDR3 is TGTGCCAGCAGCTTGGTAAAAGAGACCCAGTACTTC. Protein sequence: CASSLVKETQYF.

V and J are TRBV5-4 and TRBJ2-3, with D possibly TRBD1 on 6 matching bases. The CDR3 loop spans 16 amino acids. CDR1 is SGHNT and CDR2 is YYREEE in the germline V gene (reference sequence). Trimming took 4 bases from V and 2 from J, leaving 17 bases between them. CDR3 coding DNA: TGTGCCAGCAGCCCGAAGGGGGTGCGGTCCACAGATACGCAGTATTTT. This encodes CASSPKGVRSTDTQYF.

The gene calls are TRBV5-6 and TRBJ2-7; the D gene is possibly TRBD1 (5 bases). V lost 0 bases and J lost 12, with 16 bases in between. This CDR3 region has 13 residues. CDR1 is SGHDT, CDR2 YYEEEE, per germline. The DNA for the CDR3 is TGTGCCAGCAGCTTGGCGCCCTCAGGGCTGGGGTACTTC. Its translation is CASSLAPSGLGYF.

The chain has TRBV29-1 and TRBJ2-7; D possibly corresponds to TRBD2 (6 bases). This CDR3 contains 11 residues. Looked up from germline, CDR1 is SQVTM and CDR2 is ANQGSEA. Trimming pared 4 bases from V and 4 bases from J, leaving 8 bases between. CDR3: CSVVGGYEQYF. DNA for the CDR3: TGCAGCGTTGTAGGAGGGTACGAGCAGTACTTC.

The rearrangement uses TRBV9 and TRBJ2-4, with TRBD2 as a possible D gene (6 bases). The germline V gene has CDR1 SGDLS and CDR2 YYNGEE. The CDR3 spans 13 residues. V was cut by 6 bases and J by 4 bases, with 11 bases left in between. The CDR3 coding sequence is TGTGCCAGCAACCCGACTAGTAAAAACATTCAGTACTTC. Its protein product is CASNPTSKNIQYF. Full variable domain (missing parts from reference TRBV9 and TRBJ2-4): DSGVTQTPKHLITATGQRVTLRCSPRSGDLSVYWYQQSLDQGLQFLIQYYNGEERAKGNILERFSAQQFPDLHSELNLSSLELGDSALYFCASNPTSKNIQYFGAGTRLSVL.

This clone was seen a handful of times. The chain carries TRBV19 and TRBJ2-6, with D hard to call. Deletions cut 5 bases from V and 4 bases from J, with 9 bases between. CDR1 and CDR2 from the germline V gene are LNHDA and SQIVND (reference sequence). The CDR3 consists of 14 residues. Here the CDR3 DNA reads TGTGCCAGTAGTTTCCGGTCCGGGGCCAACGTCCTGACTTTC. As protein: CASSFRSGANVLTF.

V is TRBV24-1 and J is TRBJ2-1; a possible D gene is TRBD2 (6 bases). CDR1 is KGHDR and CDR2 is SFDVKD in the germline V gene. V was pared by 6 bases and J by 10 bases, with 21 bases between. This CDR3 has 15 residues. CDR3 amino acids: CATSRTGESLGEQFF. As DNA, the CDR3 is TGTGCCACCAGTCGTACGGGAGAAAGCTTAGGAGAGCAGTTCTTC.

The CDR3 spells CASSLRAAYEQYF. The CDR3 region has the DNA TGTGCCAGCAGCTTAAGAGCTGCCTACGAGCAGTACTTC. The gene calls are TRBV7-9 and TRBJ2-7; D is uncertain. Trimming removed 2 bases at V and 2 bases at J, with 7 bases between. The CDR3 loop spans 13 amino acids. Germline assignment: CDR1 SEHNR and CDR2 FQNEAQ (reference sequence).

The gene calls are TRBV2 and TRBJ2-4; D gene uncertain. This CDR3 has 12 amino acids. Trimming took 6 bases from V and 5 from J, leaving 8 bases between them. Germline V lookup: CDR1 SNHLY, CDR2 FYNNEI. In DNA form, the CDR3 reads TGTGCCAGCAGGGAATCTCAAAACATTCAGTACTTC. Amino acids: CASRESQNIQYF. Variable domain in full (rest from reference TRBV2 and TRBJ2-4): EPEVTQTPSHQVTQMGQEVILRCVPISNHLYFYWYRQILGQKVEFLVSFYNNEISEKSEIFDDQFSVERPDGSNFTLKIRSTKLEDSAMYFCASRESQNIQYFGAGTRLSVL.

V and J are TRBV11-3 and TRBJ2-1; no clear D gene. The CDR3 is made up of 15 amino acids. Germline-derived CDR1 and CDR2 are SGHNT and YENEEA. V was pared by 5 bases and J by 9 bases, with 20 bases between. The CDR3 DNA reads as TGTGCCAGCAGCCTTACCCCGACTCCCACGAGTGAGCAGTTCTTC. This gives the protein CASSLTPTPTSEQFF.

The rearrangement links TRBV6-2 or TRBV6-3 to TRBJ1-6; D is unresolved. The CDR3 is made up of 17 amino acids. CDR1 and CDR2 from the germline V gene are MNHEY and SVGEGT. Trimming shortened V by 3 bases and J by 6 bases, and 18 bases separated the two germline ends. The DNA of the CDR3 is TGTGCCAGCAGTTATCCTGACCGGAGACGGGGTAATTCACCCCTCCACTTT. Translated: CASSYPDRRRGNSPLHF.

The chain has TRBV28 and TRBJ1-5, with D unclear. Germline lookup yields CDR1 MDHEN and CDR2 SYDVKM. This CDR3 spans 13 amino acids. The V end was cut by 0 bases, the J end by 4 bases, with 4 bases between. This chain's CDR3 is CASSLWQNQPQHF. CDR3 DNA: TGTGCCAGCAGTTTATGGCAGAATCAGCCCCAGCATTTT.

The DNA for the CDR3 is TGTGCCAGCAGTGAAAGACAGGGAGGAACTGAAGCTTTCTTT. This gives the protein CASSERQGGTEAFF. V usage is TRBV25-1 and J usage is TRBJ1-1; 7 bases fit TRBD1. Per the germline V gene, CDR1 is MGHDK and CDR2 is SYGVNS. The V gene end was trimmed by 2 bases and the J gene end by 5 bases; junction bases not matched to a gene: 5. The length of the CDR3 is 14 residues. The whole variable domain, filled in from reference TRBV25-1 and TRBJ1-1, reads EADIYQTPRYLVIGTGKKITLECSQTMGHDKMYWYQQDPGMELHLIHYSYGVNSTEKGDLSSESTVSRIRTEHFPLTLESARPSHTSQYLCASSERQGGTEAFFGQGTRLTVV.

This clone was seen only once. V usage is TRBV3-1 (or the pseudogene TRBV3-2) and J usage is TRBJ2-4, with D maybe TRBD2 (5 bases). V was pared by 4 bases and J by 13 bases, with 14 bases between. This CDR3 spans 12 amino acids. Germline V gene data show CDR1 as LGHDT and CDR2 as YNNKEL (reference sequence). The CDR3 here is CASSPSGNSQYF. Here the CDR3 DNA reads TGTGCCAGCAGCCCATCCGGGAATTCCCAGTACTTC.

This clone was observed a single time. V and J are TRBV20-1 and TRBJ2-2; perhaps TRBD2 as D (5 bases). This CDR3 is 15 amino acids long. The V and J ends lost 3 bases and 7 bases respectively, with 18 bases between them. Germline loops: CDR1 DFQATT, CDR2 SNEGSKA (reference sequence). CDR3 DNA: TGCAGTGCTAGTGGAGAGGGCTTCTTTAACGGGGAGCTGTTTTTT. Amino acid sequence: CSASGEGFFNGELFF.

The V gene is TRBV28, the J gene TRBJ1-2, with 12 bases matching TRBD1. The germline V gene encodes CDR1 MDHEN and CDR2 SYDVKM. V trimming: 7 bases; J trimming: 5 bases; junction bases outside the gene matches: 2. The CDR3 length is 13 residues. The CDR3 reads CASTGQGAYGYTF. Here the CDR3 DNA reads TGTGCCAGCACGGGACAGGGGGCTTATGGCTACACCTTC.

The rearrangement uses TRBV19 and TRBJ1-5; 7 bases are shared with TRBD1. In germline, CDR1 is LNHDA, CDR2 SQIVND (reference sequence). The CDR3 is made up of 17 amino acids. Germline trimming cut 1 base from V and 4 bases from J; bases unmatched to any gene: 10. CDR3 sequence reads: CASSIGPSDRFNQPQHF. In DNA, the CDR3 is TGTGCCAGTAGTATAGGGCCCTCGGACAGGTTTAATCAGCCCCAGCATTTT. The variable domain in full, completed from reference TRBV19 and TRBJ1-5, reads DGGITQSPKYLFRKEGQNVTLSCEQNLNHDAMYWYRQDPGQGLRLIYYSQIVNDFQKGDIAEGYSVSREKKESFPLTVTSAQKNPTAFYLCASSIGPSDRFNQPQHFGDGTRLSIL.

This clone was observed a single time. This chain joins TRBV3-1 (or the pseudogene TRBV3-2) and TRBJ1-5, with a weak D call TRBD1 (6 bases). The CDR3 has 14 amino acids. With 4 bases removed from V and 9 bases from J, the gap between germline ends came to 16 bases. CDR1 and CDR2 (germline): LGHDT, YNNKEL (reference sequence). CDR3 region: CASSLSRGIGPQHF. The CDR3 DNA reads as TGTGCCAGCAGCCTCAGTAGGGGGATAGGGCCCCAGCATTTT.